This TCR beta chain is drawn from a study of identical twins. From the 5' RACE reads, TCRdb called clonotypes with MiXCR, one entry per CDR3 protein. This sample has 750,000 to 950,000 distinct CDR3 sequences, with around an eighth found just once. Findings and limits, study-wide: Potential partial confounding of zero-insertion analyses by invariant MAIT and iNKT cells was noted. Insertions were fewer in abundant cord blood beta clonotypes, whereas memory repertoires showed none of this pattern.

The CDR3 spans 15 residues. Deletions cut 4 bases from V and 0 bases from J, with 12 bases between. CDR1 SQVTM and CDR2 ANQGSEA come from the germline V gene. Ten or more counts support this clonotype. The antigen remains undetermined. The same data also went into a second study, on yellow fever vaccine responses in identical twins. That source reports: The authors reported partly convergent, partly personalized vaccine responses in identical twins.

The chain recombines TRBV29-1 with TRBJ2-2, with unresolved D. The origin of this receptor is a woman aged 18-30 years in good health. The sequencing sample was made of PBMCs. The CDR3 DNA follows: TGCAGCGTTGTCCCTGGGGTCGCGAACACCGGGGAGCTGTTTTTT. It specifies CSVVPGVANTGELFF.